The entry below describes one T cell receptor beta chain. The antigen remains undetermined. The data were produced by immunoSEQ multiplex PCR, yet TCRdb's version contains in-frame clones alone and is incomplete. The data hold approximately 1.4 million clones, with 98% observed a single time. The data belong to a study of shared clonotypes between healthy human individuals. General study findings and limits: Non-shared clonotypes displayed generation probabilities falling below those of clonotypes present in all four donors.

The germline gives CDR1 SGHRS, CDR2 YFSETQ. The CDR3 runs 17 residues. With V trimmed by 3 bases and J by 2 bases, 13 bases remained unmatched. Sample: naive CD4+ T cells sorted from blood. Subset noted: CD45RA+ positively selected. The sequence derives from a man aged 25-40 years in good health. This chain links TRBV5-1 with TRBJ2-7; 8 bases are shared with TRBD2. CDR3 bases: TGCGCCAGCAGCTCGACCTGGCTAGCGGGTCTGACCTACGAGCAGTACTTC. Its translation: CASSSTWLAGLTYEQYF.